This TCR beta chain originates from a study of identical twins (dated by TCRdb to 2016 to 2017). For the wider study: TCR alpha and beta repertoires from monozygotic twins, unrelated adults of various ages and cord blood were deep-sequenced to test whether fetal clonotypes persist. To rule out contamination, replicate twin experiments were performed at different times with different library preparation protocols.

Every donor was a healthy Caucasian. The researchers also sequenced three unrelated adults who were not twins: a male aged 18 to 29, a male aged 50 to 60, and a female aged 50 to 60. Using Miltenyi CD45RO+ enrichment and human naive T-cell isolation kits, memory (CD45RO+) and naive T cells were isolated from PBMC. Regarding this clonotype: Its specific antigen is unknown. Base quality data are lacking; no much larger clone is found one base away.

The CDR3 holds 14 amino acids from the cysteine to the phenylalanine. CDR3 DNA only is kept here, 42 bases in frame from base 1. V loses 10 bases at its end and J loses 8 bases; junction bases beyond the gene matches: 9. Receptors were amplified or captured by 5' RACE. Data came from an Illumina HiSeq 2000. Template switching introduced a universal primer binding site; the final cDNA contained a unique molecular identifier, enabling accurate counting of TCR cDNA molecules. Specific primers in the conserved constant-segment region were used to synthesize first-strand cDNA for TCR alpha and beta chains. Each cDNA library was double barcoded, with a SMART-Mk sample barcode plus Illumina barcodes, to control for contamination. TruSeq adapter sequences, together with Illumina sample barcodes, were added in two successive PCR steps. The Illumina HiSeq platform was used with custom primers to sequence TCR alpha and beta cDNA libraries. Processing in the source paper ran as follows. MiGEC was used to process raw reads and extract unique molecular identifiers, and MiXCR was used to find CDR3 positions. Recombination models were inferred per individual with the repgenHMM and IGoR tools using an EM algorithm. Shared clonotypes were analyzed with the tcR package in R, and sharing was normalized by the product of cloneset sizes. To study raw recombination without the effects of thymic and clonal selection, out-of-frame nonproductive sequences were analyzed. Through fastp at Q25 and MiXCR, TCRdb rebuilt clones from the public reads, retaining in-frame beta chains. Rows with one shared CDR3 protein collapse into an entry with the most common genes and DNA. The authors' filters were not applied to this entry. Recorded for this sample are 400,000 to 500,000 distinct CDR3 sequences; under 20% of them occurred a single time. More than 10% of the sample comes from the top ten.

On the study overall, not on this receptor specifically: Out-of-frame TCR alpha sequences shared between twins showed an excess of low generation-probability sequences compared with coincidental sharing between unrelated individuals. Zero-insertion analyses could be partly confounded by invariant T cells such as MAIT and iNKT, although diverse VJ usage argued against such confounding for most clonotypes. Fewer insertions were carried by abundant cord blood beta clonotypes, a similar but weaker trend appeared in young adult naive repertoires, and no such trend appeared in memory repertoires. A weaker excess of twin sharing was found in beta out-of-frame sequences because the signal-to-noise ratio was lowered by fewer shared sequences. Because the same donors could not be followed over many years, the conclusions relied on cross-sectional statistical analysis. In monozygotic twins, recombination models systematically underestimated out-of-frame TCR alpha sharing, but the models matched the sharing seen between unrelated individuals.

Specimen: naive T cells sorted from blood. The cell subset or site label corresponds to: cells isolated with a human naive T-cell isolation kit. The TCR sequence derives from a man aged 50-59 years in good health. This sequence uses TRBV12-3 or TRBV12-4 and TRBJ1-4; TRBD1 fits 11 bases in the junction. The CDR3 reads CATLRGTGGEKLFF. The DNA sequence follows: TGTGCCACCCTCCGTGGGACAGGGGGGGAAAAACTGTTTTTT.